This TCR beta chain was obtained from a study of CD8 T cells in ankylosing spondylitis. The V segment lost 4 bases and the J segment 4 bases; nucleotides outside the gene matches: 6. The CDR3 covers 15 residues. Germline V gives CDR1 SGHRS, CDR2 YFSETQ. To note about this clonotype: What it recognizes is unknown.

MiXCR, applied by TCRdb to the 5' RACE reads, yields one record per CDR3 protein. The top ten hold less than 0.65% of the sample, which has more than 650,000 distinct CDR3 sequences, roughly 12% seen once. Study-wide results and limits: A motif in TCR beta, a set of roughly eight highly homologous variants, appeared characteristic of ankylosing spondylitis blood. Reports say disease-linked clones showed up significantly more in matched ankylosing spondylitis synovial fluid.

V is TRBV5-1 and J is TRBJ1-3; 9 bases agree with TRBD1. The clonotype originates from a male donor with ankylosing spondylitis. The sequencing sample was made of blood, either unsorted or a sorted T cell fraction (not recorded which). CDR3: CASSEQGADGNTIYF. For the CDR3, the DNA is TGCGCCAGCAGCGAACAGGGGGCCGACGGAAACACCATATATTTT.